This TCR delta chain was sequenced in a study of Vδ1+ human thymocytes. Findings and limits, study-wide: Thymic TRG and TRD repertoires appeared highly polyclonal. TRD repertoires were essentially private, unlike widely shared TRG clonotypes. Thymic delta-chain repertoires held around 20% Vdelta2 sequences and few Vdelta3, despite high sort purity.

After alphabeta T cell depletion, CD3+ Vdelta1+ Vdelta2- thymocytes were sorted. Vdelta1+ thymocyte sorts reached between roughly 97% and 99.6% purity. V shed 3 bases and J shed 0 bases, with 32 bases lying between them. Germline V lookup: CDR1 TSWWSYY, CDR2 QGS. The CDR3 runs to 22 residues. This clone was seen a few times. Its antigen is unknown. RNA was extracted from the cells and then reverse transcribed. CDR3 amplicons came from multiplex PCR with pooled V-gene forward and constant-region reverse primers. With CATT, TCRdb re-called clones from the multiplex PCR reads. Of around 60,000 delta-chain clones in the sample, about 14% were seen once.

The specimen sequenced was Vdelta1+ gamma-delta thymocytes from the thymus. Subset of the sample: FACS-sorted CD3+ TCRalphabeta- TCRVdelta1+ TCRVdelta2- thymocytes. The gene calls are TRDV1 and TRDJ1, with D perhaps matching TRDD2 (8 bases). The clonotype originates from a girl less than two years old who had congenital heart surgery. The DNA for the CDR3 is TGTGCTCTTGGGGATATCTTCCTACCTCGCCGAACGCTGGGGGCTAACACCGATAAACTCATCTTT. Translation gives CALGDIFLPRRTLGANTDKLIF.